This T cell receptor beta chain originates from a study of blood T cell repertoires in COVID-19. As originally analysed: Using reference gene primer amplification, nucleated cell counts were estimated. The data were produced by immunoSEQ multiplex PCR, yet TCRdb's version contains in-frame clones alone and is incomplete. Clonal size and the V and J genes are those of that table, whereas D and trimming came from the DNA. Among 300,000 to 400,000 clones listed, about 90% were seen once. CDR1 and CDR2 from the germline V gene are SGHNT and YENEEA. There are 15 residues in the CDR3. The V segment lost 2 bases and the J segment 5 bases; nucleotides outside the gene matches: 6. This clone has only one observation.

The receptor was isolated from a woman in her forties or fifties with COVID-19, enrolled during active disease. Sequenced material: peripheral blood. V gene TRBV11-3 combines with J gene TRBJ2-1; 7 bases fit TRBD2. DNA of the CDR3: TGTGCCAGCAGCTTACGGGCTAGCGGTGACAATGAGCAGTTCTTC. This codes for CASSLRASGDNEQFF.